The 2 T cell receptor beta chains given below trace back to one sample, sequenced in a study of T cell repertoires in cytomegalovirus infection. TCRdb re-derived calls from the reads in MiXCR, one entry per CDR3 protein. The top ten clones hold about 60% of a sample with 200,000 or so distinct CDR3 sequences, approximately 38% of them seen once. Their recognized antigens are unknown. This material consisted of CD8+ T cells from cultured PBMCs, taken from culture after CMV antigen stimulation. These receptors were collected from a human donor in good health (CMV status not recorded). Some clones in this sample may be carry-over from other donors' samples.

This clonotype was counted only a few times. The gene calls are TRBV27 and TRBJ2-7; weak D call: TRBD2 (6 bases). Trimming removed 1 base from V and 2 bases from J, with 9 bases in between. Per the germline V gene, CDR1 is MNHEY and CDR2 is SMNVEV (reference sequence). CDR3 size: 14 residues. The CDR3 nucleotides read TGTGCCAGCAGTTTATACGGGACTCCCTACGAGCAGTACTTC. Encoded protein: CASSLYGTPYEQYF.

The CDR3 nucleotides are TGCGCCAGCAGTAATATGACAGGAAACATTCAGTACTTC. Translating it yields CASSNMTGNIQYF. This chain joins TRBV23-1 and TRBJ2-4, with D perhaps TRBD1 (6 bases). TRBV23-1 carries the ORF label, with uncertain function. With 5 bases removed from V and 6 bases from J, the gap between germline ends came to 11 bases. The CDR3 runs 13 residues.